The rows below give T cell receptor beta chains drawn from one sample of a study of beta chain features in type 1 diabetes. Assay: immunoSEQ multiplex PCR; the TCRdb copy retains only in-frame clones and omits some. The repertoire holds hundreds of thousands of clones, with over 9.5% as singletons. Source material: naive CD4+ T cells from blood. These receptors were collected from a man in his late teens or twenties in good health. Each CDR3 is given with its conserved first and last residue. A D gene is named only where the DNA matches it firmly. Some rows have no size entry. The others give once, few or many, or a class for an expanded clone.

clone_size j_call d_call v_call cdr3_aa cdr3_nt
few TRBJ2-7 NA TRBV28 CASSLAGMSSYEQYF TGTGCCAGCAGTTTAGCGGGTATGAGCTCCTACGAGCAGTACTTC
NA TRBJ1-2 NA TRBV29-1 CSVVAGGGGGYTF TGCAGCGTTGTTGCCGGGGGGGGAGGCGGCTACACCTTC
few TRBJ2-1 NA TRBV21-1 CASSNLQGAQNEQFF TGTGCCAGCAGCAATTTGCAGGGGGCACAAAATGAGCAGTTCTTC
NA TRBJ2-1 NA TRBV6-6 CASRGGGPHNEQFF TGTGCCAGCCGAGGGGGGGGGCCTCACAATGAGCAGTTCTTC
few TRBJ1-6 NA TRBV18 CASSPDTFLNSPLHF TGTGCCAGCTCACCCGACACCTTCCTTAATTCACCCCTCCACTTT
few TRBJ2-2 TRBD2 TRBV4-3 CASSQRTSGNTGELFF TGCGCCAGCAGCCAAAGGACTAGCGGAAACACCGGGGAGCTGTTTTTT
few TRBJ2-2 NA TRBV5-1 CASSLLQNTGELFF TGCGCCAGCAGCTTGTTACAGAACACCGGGGAGCTGTTTTTT
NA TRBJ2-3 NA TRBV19 CASSMDSYTDTQYF TGTGCCAGTAGTATGGACTCATACACAGATACGCAGTATTTT
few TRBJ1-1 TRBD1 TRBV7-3 CASSPPQGGNTEAFF TGTGCCAGCAGCCCACCTCAGGGGGGGAACACTGAAGCTTTCTTT
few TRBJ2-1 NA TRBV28 CASYTRGLLSYNEQFF TGTGCCAGCTATACAAGGGGCCTGCTCTCCTACAATGAGCAGTTCTTC
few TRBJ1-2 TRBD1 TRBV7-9 CASSLAGTGDGYTF TGTGCCAGCAGCTTAGCCGGGACAGGGGACGGCTACACCTTC
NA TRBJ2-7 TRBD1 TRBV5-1 CASTTGTGDREQYF TGCGCCAGCACGACCGGGACAGGGGATCGGGAGCAGTACTTC
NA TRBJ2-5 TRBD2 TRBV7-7 CASSLVVAGGGETQYF TGTGCTAGCAGCTTAGTTGTAGCGGGAGGCGGAGAGACCCAGTACTTC
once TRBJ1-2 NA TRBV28 CASSSGAADNYGYTF TGTGCCAGCAGTTCAGGGGCAGCCGATAACTATGGCTACACCTTC
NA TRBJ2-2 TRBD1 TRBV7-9 CASRPGQGSGGELFF TGTGCCAGCAGACCGGGACAGGGTAGCGGCGGGGAGCTGTTTTTT
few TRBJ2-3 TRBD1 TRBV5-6 CASSSRTGLGDTQYF TGTGCCAGCAGCTCCAGGACAGGGCTTGGCGATACGCAGTATTTT
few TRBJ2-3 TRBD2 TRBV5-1 CASSVGTSGTRTDTQYF TGCGCCAGCAGCGTAGGGACTAGCGGGACTCGCACAGATACGCAGTATTTT
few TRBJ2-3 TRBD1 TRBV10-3 CAISANGQGGTDTQYF TGTGCCATCAGTGCCAACGGACAGGGGGGCACAGATACGCAGTATTTT
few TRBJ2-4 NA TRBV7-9 CASSLERIAKNIQYF TGTGCCAGCAGCTTAGAGCGGATAGCCAAAAACATTCAGTACTTC
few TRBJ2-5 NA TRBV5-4 CASSLGGGQETQYF TGTGCCAGCAGCTTGGGAGGAGGCCAAGAGACCCAGTACTTC
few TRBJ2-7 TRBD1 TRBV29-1 CSVRDSTYEQYF TGCAGCGTCCGGGACAGCACCTACGAGCAGTACTTC
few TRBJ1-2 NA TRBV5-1 CASSESDGGGYTF TGCGCCAGCAGCGAGTCGGACGGCGGGGGCTACACCTTC
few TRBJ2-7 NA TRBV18 CASSLGTFNSPYEQYF TGTGCCAGCTCACTCGGGACATTTAATTCCCCCTACGAGCAGTACTTC
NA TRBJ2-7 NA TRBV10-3 CAISGTSGTRTSYEQYF TGTGCCATCAGTGGCACCTCCGGGACAAGAACCTCCTACGAGCAGTACTTC
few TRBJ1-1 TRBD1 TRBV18 CASSPNRGTEAFF TGTGCCAGCTCACCTAACAGGGGCACTGAAGCTTTCTTT
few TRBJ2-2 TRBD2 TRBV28 CASSHGTSVARELFF TGTGCCAGCAGTCACGGGACTAGCGTGGCCAGGGAGCTGTTTTTT
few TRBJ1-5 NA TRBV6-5 CASSTTPARGQPQHF TGTGCCAGCAGTACGACTCCGGCTAGGGGTCAGCCCCAGCATTTT
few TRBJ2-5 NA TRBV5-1 CASSLGGGTVQETQYF TGCGCCAGCAGCTTGGGCGGCGGGACAGTCCAAGAGACCCAGTACTTC
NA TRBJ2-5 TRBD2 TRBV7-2 CASSLIGGETQYF TGTGCCAGCAGCTTAATCGGGGGGGAGACCCAGTACTTC
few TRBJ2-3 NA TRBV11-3 CASSPGLSTDTQYF TGTGCCAGCAGCCCGGGACTTAGCACAGATACGCAGTATTTT
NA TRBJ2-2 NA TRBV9 CASSVDSGNTGELFF TGTGCCAGCAGCGTAGATTCAGGGAACACCGGGGAGCTGTTTTTT
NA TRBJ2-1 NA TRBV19 CASSGRRWGAYNEQFF TGTGCCAGTAGTGGTCGGCGGTGGGGGGCCTACAATGAGCAGTTCTTC
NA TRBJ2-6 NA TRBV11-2 CASSLSFPGAGANVLTF TGTGCCAGCAGCTTATCCTTCCCGGGGGCTGGGGCCAACGTCCTGACTTTC